The 19 T cell receptor beta chains in this list originate from one sample, sequenced in a study of blood T cell repertoires in COVID-19. TCRdb keeps only in-frame clones here, not all; method: immunoSEQ multiplex PCR. In the table there are 110,000 or so clones, over 65% of which are singletons. Sequencing was carried out using peripheral blood. The receptors derive from a woman between 40 and 50 years old with acute or convalescent COVID-19.

This clone showed up just a few times. The rearrangement joins TRBV2 to TRBJ1-1, with unresolved D. Per germline, CDR1 SNHLY and CDR2 FYNNEI. The CDR3 contains 15 residues. The V and J ends lost 4 bases and 1 base respectively, with 13 bases between them. CDR3 coding DNA: TGTGCCAGCAGTGCCGCGGGCGCTCGGAACACTGAAGCTTTCTTT. Its protein product is CASSAAGARNTEAFF.

This clone was recorded only once. V and J are TRBV5-1 and TRBJ1-5; weak D call: TRBD1 (5 bases). The V end lost 7 bases, the J end lost 3 bases, and 23 bases lay between the germline ends. This CDR3 region has 17 residues. Germline values: CDR1 SGHRS, CDR2 YFSETQ. CDR3 DNA: TGCGCCAGCCCCCCTCGAGGCCGAAGGGGTAACAATCAGCCCCAGCATTTT. Protein product: CASPPRGRRGNNQPQHF. Together with reference TRBV5-1 and TRBJ1-5, the CDR3 gives the full variable domain: KAGVTQTPRYLIKTRGQQVTLSCSPISGHRSVSWYQQTPGQGLQFLFEYFSETQRNKGNFPGRFSGRQFSNSRSEMNVSTLELGDSALYLCASPPRGRRGNNQPQHFGDGTRLSIL.

This chain connects TRBV30 to TRBJ2-6; possible D gene TRBD2, 6 bases. With 8 bases removed from V and 0 bases from J, the gap between germline ends came to 17 bases. Germline V lookup: CDR1 GTSNPN, CDR2 SVGIG (reference sequence). The CDR3 sequence is 16 residues long. The chain's CDR3 is CAAKGRGLSGANVLTF. The CDR3 nucleotides are TGTGCCGCCAAGGGGCGGGGCCTCTCTGGGGCCAACGTCCTGACTTTC.

DNA of the CDR3: TGTGCCAGCAGTTACTTCGATCAGGAGACCCAGTACTTC. As protein: CASSYFDQETQYF. The genes are TRBV6-6 and TRBJ2-5; no clear D gene. Germline V gene sequence: CDR1 MNHNY, CDR2 SVGAGI (reference sequence). V was cut by 1 base and J by 5 bases, with 8 bases left in between. This CDR3 contains 13 residues.

There are a few counts of this clone. V and J are TRBV27 and TRBJ1-5; 7 nucleotides align to TRBD1. The germline gives CDR1 MNHEY, CDR2 SMNVEV (reference sequence). The CDR3 is 17 residues long. V shed 9 bases and J 0 bases; nucleotides not matched to a gene: 14. The CDR3 loop is CASSPGQIHYSNQPQHF. The CDR3, as DNA: TGTGCCAGTAGTCCGGGACAGATTCATTATAGCAATCAGCCCCAGCATTTT.

The chain links TRBV18 to TRBJ1-2; 7 bases fit TRBD1. Germline V gene lookup returns CDR1 KGHSH and CDR2 LQKENI. V was clipped by 1 base and J by 7 bases; unmatched bases: 12. The CDR3 extends over 16 amino acids. Written as DNA, the CDR3 is TGTGCCAGCTCACCACTGCAGGGGGAATATCCCGGTGGCTACACCTTC. Its protein product is CASSPLQGEYPGGYTF.

This chain links TRBV19 with TRBJ2-3; 8 bases line up with TRBD1. Unmatched junction bases numbered 6, after V lost 7 bases and J lost 3 bases. This CDR3 has 14 amino acids. The germline V gene encodes CDR1 LNHDA and CDR2 SQIVND (reference sequence). In DNA, the CDR3 is TGTGCCAGTACCAAAACAGGGGGAACAGATACGCAGTATTTT. Translated, it gives CASTKTGGTDTQYF.

The table lists this clone with a few counts. The V call is TRBV7-2, the J call TRBJ1-5; D may be TRBD1 (5 bases). V was cut by 4 bases and J by 3 bases, with 13 bases left in between. The germline V gene encodes CDR1 SGHTA and CDR2 FQGNSA. This CDR3 region has 15 residues. Written as DNA, the CDR3 is TGTGCCAGCAGCTCTACAAGGGGTCCCAATCAGCCCCAGCATTTT. It translates to CASSSTRGPNQPQHF.

The J gene is TRBJ2-5, the V gene TRBV7-9; 8 positions agree with TRBD1. CDR3 length: 15 amino acids. The J segment lost 3 bases and the V segment lost 1 base, leaving 4 bases of the junction unmatched. The germline gives CDR1 SEHNR, CDR2 FQNEAQ (reference sequence). CDR3 region: CASSLGGTGKETQYF. In DNA form, the CDR3 reads TGTGCCAGCAGCTTAGGAGGGACAGGCAAAGAGACCCAGTACTTC.

The gene calls are TRBV5-4 and TRBJ2-1; 8 bases agree with TRBD2. This CDR3 spans 15 amino acids. In germline, CDR1 is SGHNT, CDR2 YYREEE (reference sequence). The J segment lost 4 bases and the V segment lost 1 base, leaving 4 bases of the junction unmatched. CDR3 DNA: TGTGCCAGCAGCTTGAGGCTAGCGGGTTACAATGAGCAGTTCTTC. Amino acid sequence: CASSLRLAGYNEQFF.

The V and J genes are TRBV30 and TRBJ1-3; 9 bases map to TRBD1. Germline CDR1 GTSNPN, CDR2 SVGIG (reference sequence). This CDR3 has 15 amino acids. The J segment lost 2 bases and the V segment lost 2 bases, leaving 4 bases of the junction unmatched. The CDR3 DNA reads as TGTGCCTGGAGTTGGGGACAGGGCACTGGAAACACCATATATTTT. This encodes CAWSWGQGTGNTIYF.

This rearrangement joins TRBV7-8 to TRBJ1-1; maybe TRBD1 (5 bases). V was shortened by 5 bases and J by 0 bases, with 10 bases between the two germline ends. Germline V gene lookup returns CDR1 SGHVS and CDR2 FQNEAQ. The CDR3 has 14 residues. The CDR3 loop is CASSARDLNTEAFF. As DNA, the CDR3 is TGTGCCAGCAGCGCCCGGGACTTGAACACTGAAGCTTTCTTT.

The V gene is TRBV6-5, the J gene TRBJ2-6; 7 bases are a match to TRBD1. Trimming took 7 bases from V and 4 from J; bases not matched to a gene: 4. CDR1 MNHEY and CDR2 SVGAGI come from the germline V gene. This CDR3 is built from 14 residues. CDR3 in DNA: TGTGCCAGCAATCCGGGACAGGGGGCCAACGTCCTGACTTTC. Translation: CASNPGQGANVLTF.

The rearrangement links TRBV11-2 to TRBJ2-5; no reliable D call. The CDR3 contains 13 residues. V shed 5 bases and J shed 2 bases, with 9 bases lying between them. Germline CDR1 reads SGHAT; CDR2 reads FQNNGV. CDR3 bases: TGTGCCAGCAGCCTCAGTGTTCAAGAGACCCAGTACTTC. The encoded protein is CASSLSVQETQYF.

The V gene is TRBV6-5, the J gene TRBJ2-7; 7 bases match TRBD1. Germline V gene data show CDR1 as MNHEY and CDR2 as SVGAGI. V was clipped by 0 bases and J by 3 bases; unmatched bases: 5. CDR3 length: 15 amino acids. CDR3 loop: CASSYSIQGIYEQYF. CDR3 nucleotide sequence: TGTGCCAGCAGTTACTCGATACAGGGGATCTACGAGCAGTACTTC.

The gene calls are TRBV2 and TRBJ1-5, with 8 nucleotides matching TRBD1. This CDR3 region has 18 residues. The V gene end was trimmed by 7 bases and the J gene end by 4 bases; junction bases not matched to a gene: 18. CDR1 is SNHLY, CDR2 FYNNEI, per germline. The CDR3: CASTRRRTGYSSNQPQHF. As DNA, the CDR3 is TGTGCCAGCACCCGGAGGAGGACAGGGTATTCGTCTAATCAGCCCCAGCATTTT.

This chain connects TRBV7-9 to TRBJ2-5; possible D gene TRBD1, 6 bases. Germline CDR1 reads SEHNR; CDR2 reads FQNEAQ (reference sequence). The CDR3 is 13 amino acids. Trimming cost V 5 bases and J 2 bases, with 9 bases left between them. The CDR3: CASSARGQETQYF. CDR3 DNA: TGTGCCAGCAGCGCCAGGGGACAAGAGACCCAGTACTTC.

V is TRBV24-1 and J is TRBJ2-7; TRBD1 might be the D (5 bases). Germline CDR1 is KGHDR and CDR2 is SFDVKD. The CDR3 runs to 12 residues. The V gene lost 4 bases and the J gene lost 6 bases, with 9 bases spanning the gap. CDR3 DNA sequence: TGTGCCACCAGTGACTCTAGGGGCGAGCAGTACTTC. Amino acids: CATSDSRGEQYF.

This clone was counted a single time. The V gene is TRBV2, the J gene TRBJ2-4; 10 bases are shared with TRBD2. Germline CDR1 is SNHLY and CDR2 is FYNNEI. Unmatched junction bases numbered 10, after V lost 4 bases and J lost 1 base. This CDR3 has 18 residues. The CDR3 sequence: CASSVSGGASTAKNIQYF. CDR3 bases: TGTGCCAGCAGTGTAAGCGGGGGGGCCTCTACGGCCAAAAACATTCAGTACTTC.